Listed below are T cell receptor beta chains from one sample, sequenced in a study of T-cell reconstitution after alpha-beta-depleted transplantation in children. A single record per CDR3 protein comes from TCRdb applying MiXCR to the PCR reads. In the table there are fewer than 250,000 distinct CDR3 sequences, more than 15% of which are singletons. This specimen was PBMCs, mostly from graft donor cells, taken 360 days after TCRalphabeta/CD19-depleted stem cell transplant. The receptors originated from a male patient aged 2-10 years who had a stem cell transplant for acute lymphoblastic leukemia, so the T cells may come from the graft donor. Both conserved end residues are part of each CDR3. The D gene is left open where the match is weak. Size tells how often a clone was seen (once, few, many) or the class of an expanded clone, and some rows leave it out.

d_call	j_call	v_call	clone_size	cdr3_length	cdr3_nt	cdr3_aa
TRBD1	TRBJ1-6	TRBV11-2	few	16	TGTGCCAGCAGCTCTGACAGGGGGCTGGATAATTCACCCCTCCACTTT	CASSSDRGLDNSPLHF
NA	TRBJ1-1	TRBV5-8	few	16	TGTGCCAGCAGCCTACTACTGGGACATTTGAACACTGAAGCTTTCTTT	CASSLLLGHLNTEAFF
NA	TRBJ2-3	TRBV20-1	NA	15	TGCAGTGCTTACCTCCGGACAGTGGCAAGGGATACGCAGTATTTT	CSAYLRTVARDTQYF
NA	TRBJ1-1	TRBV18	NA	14	TGTGCCAGCTCACCCGGAGGGGCGGGCACTGAAGCTTTCTTT	CASSPGGAGTEAFF
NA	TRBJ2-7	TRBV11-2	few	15	TGTGCCAGCAGCTTACTAGGACGTCTCTCCTACGAGCAGTACTTC	CASSLLGRLSYEQYF
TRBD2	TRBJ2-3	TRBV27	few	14	TGTGCCAGCAGTTGGGCTAGCGGGTGGGATACGCAGTATTTT	CASSWASGWDTQYF
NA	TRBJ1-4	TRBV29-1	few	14	TGCAGCGTTGTTGTGGGAGCGTATAATGAAAAACTGTTTTTT	CSVVVGAYNEKLFF
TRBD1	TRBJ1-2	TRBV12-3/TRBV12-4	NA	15	TGTGCCAGCAGTTCCCGACAGGGGGATAACTATGGCTACACCTTC	CASSSRQGDNYGYTF
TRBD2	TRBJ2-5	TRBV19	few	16	TGTGCCAGTAGTAACCCCCTAGCGGGAGGTCAAGAGACCCAGTACTTC	CASSNPLAGGQETQYF
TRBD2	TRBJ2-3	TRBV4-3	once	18	TGCGCCAGCAGCCAAGGTCTAGCGGGAGGTCAATCCGGGGATACGCAGTATTTT	CASSQGLAGGQSGDTQYF
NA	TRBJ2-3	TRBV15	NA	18	TGTGCCACCAGCAGAGTCCGCTTGGGGTCATCTAGCACAGATACGCAGTATTTT	CATSRVRLGSSSTDTQYF
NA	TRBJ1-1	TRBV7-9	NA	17	TGTGCCAGCAGCCTCGACCGGTGGGGGGTTCTGAGCACTGAAGCTTTCTTT	CASSLDRWGVLSTEAFF
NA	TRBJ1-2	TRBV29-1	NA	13	TGCAGCGTTGTAGGGCAGGGTATAGGTGGCTACACCTTC	CSVVGQGIGGYTF
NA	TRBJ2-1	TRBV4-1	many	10	TGCGCCAGCAGTAACAATGAGCAGTTCTTC	CASSNNEQFF
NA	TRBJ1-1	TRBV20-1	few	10	TGCAGTGCGAGAGATTCTGAAGCTTTCTTT	CSARDSEAFF
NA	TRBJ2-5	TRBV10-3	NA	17	TGTGCCATCAGTGAGGGAGTAGCCGGGACCCTCCAAGAGACCCAGTACTTC	CAISEGVAGTLQETQYF
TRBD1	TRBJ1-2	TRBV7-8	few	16	TGTGCCAGCAGCTTTCCCCCGGGACAGGCTAACTATGGCTACACCTTC	CASSFPPGQANYGYTF
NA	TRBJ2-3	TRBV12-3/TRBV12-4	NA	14	TGTGCCAGCAGAATGACAGCGAACACAGATACGCAGTATTTT	CASRMTANTDTQYF
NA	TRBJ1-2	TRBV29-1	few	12	TGCAGCGTCGAGACAGGCTACTATGGCTACACCTTC	CSVETGYYGYTF
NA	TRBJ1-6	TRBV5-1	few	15	TGCGCCAGCAGCTACCTGGGACGGCTAAATTCACCCCTCCACTTT	CASSYLGRLNSPLHF
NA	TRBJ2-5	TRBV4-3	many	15	TGCGCCAGCAGCCCCAAGCTTGATCCACGGAAGACCCAGTACTTC	CASSPKLDPRKTQYF
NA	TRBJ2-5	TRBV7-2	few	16	TGTGCCAGCAGCGTAGCTAGCGTTTGGTACCAAGAGACCCAGTACTTC	CASSVASVWYQETQYF
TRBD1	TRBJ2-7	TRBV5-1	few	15	TGCGCCAGCAGACCGGACAGGTCCCGCTCCTACGAGCAGTACTTC	CASRPDRSRSYEQYF
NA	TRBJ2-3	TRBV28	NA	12	TGTGCCAGCACCAATCCCCCAAATACGCAGTATTTT	CASTNPPNTQYF
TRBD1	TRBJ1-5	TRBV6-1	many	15	TGTGCCAGCAGTGGGACAGGGGATCGCAATCAGCCCCAGCATTTT	CASSGTGDRNQPQHF
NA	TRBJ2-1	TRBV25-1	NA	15	TGTGCCAGCAGTTCTCAAGGAGGGGGTCCCAATGAGCAGTTCTTC	CASSSQGGGPNEQFF
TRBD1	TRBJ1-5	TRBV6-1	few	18	TGTGCCAGCAGTGAAGCTATTCAACAGGGGGCGAGCAATCAGCCCCAGCATTTT	CASSEAIQQGASNQPQHF
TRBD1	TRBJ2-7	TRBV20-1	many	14	TGCAGTGCTCGCGTACAGGGGAGTTCCTACGAGCAGTACTTC	CSARVQGSSYEQYF
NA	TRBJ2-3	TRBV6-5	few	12	TGTGCCAGCAGATTAGGGACAGATACGCAGTATTTT	CASRLGTDTQYF
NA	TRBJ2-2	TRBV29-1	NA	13	TGCAGCGTTGATCAGCGCTCCACCGGGGAGCTGTTTTTT	CSVDQRSTGELFF
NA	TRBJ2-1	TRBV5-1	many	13	TGCGCCAGCAGCTTCCTCCGGAGAGGCGAGCAGTTCTTC	CASSFLRRGEQFF
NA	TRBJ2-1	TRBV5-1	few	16	TGCGCCAGCAGCTTGCTTGGGCGGACCAACTACAATGAGCAGTTCTTC	CASSLLGRTNYNEQFF
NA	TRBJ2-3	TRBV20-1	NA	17	TGCAGTGCTAGGATTATCATAGCCCTAGGCGGCACAGATACGCAGTATTTT	CSARIIIALGGTDTQYF
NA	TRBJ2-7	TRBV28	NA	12	TGTGCCAGCAGTCCTCCAGGGTTCAGGCAGTACTTC	CASSPPGFRQYF
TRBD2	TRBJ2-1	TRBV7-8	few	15	TGTGCCAGCAGCTCTGGGACTACCACTTACAATGAGCAGTTCTTC	CASSSGTTTYNEQFF
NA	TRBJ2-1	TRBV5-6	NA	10	TGTGCCAGCAGCTTTTATGAGCAGTTCTTC	CASSFYEQFF
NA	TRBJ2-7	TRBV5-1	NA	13	TGCGCCAGCAGCTTATACTCGGCCTACGAGCAGTACTTC	CASSLYSAYEQYF
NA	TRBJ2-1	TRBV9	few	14	TGTGCCAGCAGCGCCGGGGGACCCCCCTATGAGCAGTTCTTC	CASSAGGPPYEQFF
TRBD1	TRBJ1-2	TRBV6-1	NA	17	TGTGCCAGCAGTATAAGACAGGGGGCACGCGCTAACTATGGCTACACCTTC	CASSIRQGARANYGYTF
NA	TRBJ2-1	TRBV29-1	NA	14	TGCAGCGTTGCGGCAGGGGCGTTGGGCAATGAGCAGTTCTTC	CSVAAGALGNEQFF
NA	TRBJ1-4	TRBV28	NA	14	TGTGCCAGCAACACTCGGGGGTTAGAAGAAAAACTGTTTTTT	CASNTRGLEEKLFF
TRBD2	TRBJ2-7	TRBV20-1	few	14	TGCAGTGCTAGCCAACTAGCGGGGAACGGCGAGCAGTACTTC	CSASQLAGNGEQYF
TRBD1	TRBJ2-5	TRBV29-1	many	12	TGCAGCGTGGGACAGGGTGGCGAGACCCAGTACTTC	CSVGQGGETQYF
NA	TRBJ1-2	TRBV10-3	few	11	TGTGCCATCAGTGAGTCGGAGGGCTACACCTTC	CAISESEGYTF
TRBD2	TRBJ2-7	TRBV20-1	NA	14	TGCAGTGCTAGTCCCAGCGGGGCCCCCTACGAGCAGTACTTC	CSASPSGAPYEQYF
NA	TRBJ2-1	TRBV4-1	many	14	TGCGCCAGCAGCCCGCCCGGGGCCTACAATGAGCAGTTCTTC	CASSPPGAYNEQFF
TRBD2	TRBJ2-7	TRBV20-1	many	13	TGCAGTGCTAGAACTAGCGGGAGCTACGAGCAGTACTTC	CSARTSGSYEQYF
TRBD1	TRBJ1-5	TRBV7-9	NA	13	TGTGCCAGCGGTACAGGGGTCAGTCAGCCCCAGCATTTT	CASGTGVSQPQHF
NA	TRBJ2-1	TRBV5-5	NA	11	TGTGCCAGCAGCTTGGCGGGACTTGAGTTCTTC	CASSLAGLEFF
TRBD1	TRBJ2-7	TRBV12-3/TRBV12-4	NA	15	TGTGCCAGCAGTTCCCCGGGACAGGGAGAAAACGAGCAGTACTTC	CASSSPGQGENEQYF
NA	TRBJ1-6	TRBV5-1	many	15	TGCGCCTTAGCGAGCAGGGGCCTACAAAATTCACCCCTCCACTTT	CALASRGLQNSPLHF
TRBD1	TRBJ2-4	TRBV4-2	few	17	TGTGCCAGCAGCCAAAGAGAACAGGGGAATGCCAAAAACATTCAGTACTTC	CASSQREQGNAKNIQYF
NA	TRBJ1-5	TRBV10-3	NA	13	TGTGCCATCAGGACAGGTATCAATCAGCCCCAGCATTTT	CAIRTGINQPQHF
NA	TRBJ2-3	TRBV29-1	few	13	TGCAGCGTTCGTGAGGCGGACTTAGATACGCAGTATTTT	CSVREADLDTQYF
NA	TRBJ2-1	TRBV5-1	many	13	TGCGCCAGCAGCTTGGCCCAGCCTTATGAGCAGTTCTTC	CASSLAQPYEQFF
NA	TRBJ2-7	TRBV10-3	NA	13	TGTGCCATCAGTGAGTCGCCGGAGCACGAGCAGTACTTC	CAISESPEHEQYF
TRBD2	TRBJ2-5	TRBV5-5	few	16	TGTGCCAGCAGCTTATCGCTAGCGGGGCGCAGAGAGACCCAGTACTTC	CASSLSLAGRRETQYF
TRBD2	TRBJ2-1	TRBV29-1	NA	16	TGCAGCGTTGACTCCCAATTAGCGGGGGGTAGGATTGAGCAGTTCTTC	CSVDSQLAGGRIEQFF
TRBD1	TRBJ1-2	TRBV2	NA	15	TGTGCCAGCAGTACCGACAGGGCGAGGGACTATGGCTACACCTTC	CASSTDRARDYGYTF
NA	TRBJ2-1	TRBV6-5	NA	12	TGTGCCAGCAGTCCCTTTCCCCCTGAGCAGTTCTTC	CASSPFPPEQFF